A single sample is the source of the 8 T cell receptor beta chains below, sequenced in a study of cytomegalovirus exposure and HLA in healthy donors. Sequencing was performed with immunoSEQ multiplex PCR; in TCRdb, only in-frame clones are kept and a portion is missing. The sample shows around 160,000 clones, more than 75% of them seen only once. Sequenced material: PBMCs. These receptors came from a man between 18 and 35 years old in good health and CMV-seronegative.

The genes are TRBV30 and TRBJ2-3; 10 bases map to TRBD1. The junction had 1 base not matched to a gene; V was cut back by 0 bases and J by 4 bases. The CDR3 consists of 14 residues. Germline V gene data show CDR1 as GTSNPN and CDR2 as SVGIG (reference sequence). The CDR3 bases are TGTGCCTGGAGTGTCGGGACAGGGGCAGATACGCAGTATTTT. Amino acid sequence: CAWSVGTGADTQYF.

CDR3: CASSLASYGYTF. The CDR3 bases are TGTGCCAGCAGTTTGGCCAGCTATGGCTACACCTTC. The gene calls are TRBV28 and TRBJ1-2; D is uncertain. This CDR3 comprises 12 residues. The V end was cut by 3 bases, the J end by 4 bases, with 6 bases between. CDR1 and CDR2 (germline): MDHEN, SYDVKM.

The J gene is TRBJ2-4, the V gene TRBV11-3, with D perhaps matching TRBD2 (6 bases). Germline lookup yields CDR1 SGHNT and CDR2 YENEEA. CDR3 size: 14 residues. The V end was cut by 5 bases, the J end by 5 bases, with 13 bases between. CDR3 sequence reads: CASSLGGSQNIQYF. DNA of the CDR3: TGTGCCAGCAGCCTCGGGGGTAGTCAAAACATTCAGTACTTC.

The rearrangement uses TRBV5-6 and TRBJ1-1, with 7 nucleotides matching TRBD1. The germline V gene encodes CDR1 SGHDT and CDR2 YYEEEE. After removal of 2 bases from V and 4 bases from J, the junction contained 5 bases not matched to a gene. This CDR3 spans 14 amino acids. CDR3 nucleotides: TGTGCCAGCAGCTTCCGACAGGGCTCCACTGAAGCTTTCTTT. This translates into CASSFRQGSTEAFF.

This chain joins TRBV29-1 and TRBJ2-7, with 8 bases aligning to TRBD1. There are 13 residues in the CDR3. Per the germline V gene, CDR1 is SQVTM and CDR2 is ANQGSEA. V shed 1 base and J 2 bases; nucleotides not matched to a gene: 1. The CDR3 bases are TGCAGCGTTGAAGGGGACAGGACCTACGAGCAGTACTTC. Encoded protein: CSVEGDRTYEQYF.

The V and J genes are TRBV23-1 and TRBJ2-5, with 7 bases fitting TRBD2. TRBV23-1 is assigned to the ORF class and has an uncertain function. This CDR3 comprises 16 residues. With V trimmed by 0 bases and J by 6 bases, 10 bases remained unmatched. The CDR3 region is CASSQSGVGGGKTQYF. CDR3 sequence (DNA): TGCGCCAGCAGTCAATCCGGTGTGGGCGGGGGTAAGACCCAGTACTTC.

V and J are TRBV5-1 and TRBJ1-1; D is possibly TRBD1 (5 bases). The CDR3 is 13 amino acids. The V gene lost 1 base and the J gene lost 3 bases, with 7 bases spanning the gap. Germline lookup yields CDR1 SGHRS and CDR2 YFSETQ. CDR3 amino acids: CASSLRGDTEAFF. CDR3 bases: TGCGCCAGCAGCTTGCGGGGGGACACTGAAGCTTTCTTT.

The chain has TRBV10-3 and TRBJ1-6, with TRBD1 matching over 9 bases. Germline CDR1 reads ENHRY; CDR2 reads SYGVKD. The CDR3 has 15 amino acids. With 6 bases clipped from V and 9 bases from J, the junction kept 9 bases outside the gene matches. In DNA form, the CDR3 reads TGTGCCATCAGAAGGGACAGGGATCGGGGTTCACCCCTCCACTTT. Its translation: CAIRRDRDRGSPLHF.